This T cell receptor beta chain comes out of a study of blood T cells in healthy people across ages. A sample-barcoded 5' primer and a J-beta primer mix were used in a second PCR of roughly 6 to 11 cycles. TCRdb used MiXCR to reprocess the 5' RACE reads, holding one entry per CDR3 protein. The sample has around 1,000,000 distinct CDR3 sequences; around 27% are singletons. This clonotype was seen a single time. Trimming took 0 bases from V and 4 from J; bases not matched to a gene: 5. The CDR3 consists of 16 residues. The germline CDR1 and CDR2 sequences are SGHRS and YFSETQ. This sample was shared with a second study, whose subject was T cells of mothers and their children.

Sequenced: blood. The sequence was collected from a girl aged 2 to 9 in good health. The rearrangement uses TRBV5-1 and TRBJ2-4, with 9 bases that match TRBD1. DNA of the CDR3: TGCGCCAGCAGCTTGGGACAGGGGGTATCTAAAAACATTCAGTACTTC. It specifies CASSLGQGVSKNIQYF.